These 2 T cell receptor beta chains were sequenced from one sample in a study of OX40 agonist ivuxolimab in advanced cancers. Profiled with immunoSEQ multiplex PCR; TCRdb holds only in-frame clones, not every one. The sample records 82,000 or so clones, approximately 89% being singletons. The sequenced sample was CD4+ or CD8+ T cells sorted from blood, obtained in a trial of the OX40 agonist ivuxolimab. Receptors originate from an adult with an advanced solid tumor such as melanoma, head and neck, liver or kidney cancer.

J is TRBJ2-7 and V is TRBV9; D might be TRBD1 or TRBD2, each matching 6 bases. Germline CDR1 reads SGDLS; CDR2 reads YYNGEE. This CDR3 region has 14 residues. The germline V and J ends were trimmed by 4 bases and 6 bases, with 17 bases remaining between them. CDR3 nucleotides: TGTGCCAGCAGCACAGGAGGAGGAGGGGGCGAGCAGTACTTC. Translating it yields CASSTGGGGGEQYF.

This chain connects TRBV9 to TRBJ1-3; D call uncertain. The length of the CDR3 is 15 residues. Germline-derived CDR1 and CDR2 are SGDLS and YYNGEE. The germline V and J ends were trimmed by 4 bases and 0 bases, with 11 bases remaining between them. DNA of the CDR3: TGTGCCAGCAGCTTAGACACGAACTCTGGAAACACCATATATTTT. This sequence encodes CASSLDTNSGNTIYF.